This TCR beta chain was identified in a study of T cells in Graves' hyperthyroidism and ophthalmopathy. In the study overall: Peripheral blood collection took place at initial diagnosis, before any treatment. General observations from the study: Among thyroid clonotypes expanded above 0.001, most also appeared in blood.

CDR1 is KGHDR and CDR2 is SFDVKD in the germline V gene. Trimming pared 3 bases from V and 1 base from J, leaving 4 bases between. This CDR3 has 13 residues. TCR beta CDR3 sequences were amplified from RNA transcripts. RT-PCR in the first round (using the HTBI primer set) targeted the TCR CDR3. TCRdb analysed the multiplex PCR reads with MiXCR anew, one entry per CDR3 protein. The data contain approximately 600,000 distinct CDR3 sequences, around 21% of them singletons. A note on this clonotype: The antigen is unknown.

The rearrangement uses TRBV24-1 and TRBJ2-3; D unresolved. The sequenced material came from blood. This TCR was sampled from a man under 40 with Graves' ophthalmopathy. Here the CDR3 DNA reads TGTGCCACCAGTGATCATCGCACAGATACGCAGTATTTT. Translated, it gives CATSDHRTDTQYF.